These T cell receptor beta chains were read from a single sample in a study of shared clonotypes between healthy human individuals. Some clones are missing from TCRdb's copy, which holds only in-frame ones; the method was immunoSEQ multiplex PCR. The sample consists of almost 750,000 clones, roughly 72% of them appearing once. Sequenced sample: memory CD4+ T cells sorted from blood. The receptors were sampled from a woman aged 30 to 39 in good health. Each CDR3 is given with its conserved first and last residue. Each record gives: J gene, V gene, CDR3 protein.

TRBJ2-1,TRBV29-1,CSVVWITGTDTYNEQFF
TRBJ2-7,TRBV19,CASSSRDRGVEQYF
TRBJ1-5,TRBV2,CASSGNTGDQPQHF
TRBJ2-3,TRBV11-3,CASSLGSRLAGGPSTDTQYF
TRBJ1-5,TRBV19,CASRLDGNQPQHF
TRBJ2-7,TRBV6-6,CASSYWGSSNEQYF
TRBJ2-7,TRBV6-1,CASTQIALLTYEQYF
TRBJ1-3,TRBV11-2,CASSLAGDGNTIYF
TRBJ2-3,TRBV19,CASSIQLSDTQYF
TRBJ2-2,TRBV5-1,CASSRDRVETTGELFF
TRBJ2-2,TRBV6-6,CASSTGTGNTGELFF
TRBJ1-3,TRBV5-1,CASSQGTAGNTIYF
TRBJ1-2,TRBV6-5,CASSYGAGSGYTF
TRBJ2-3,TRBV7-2,CASSPSPWAESGTQYF
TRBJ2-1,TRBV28,CASLSHGLDDEQFF
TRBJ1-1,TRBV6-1,CASTGGSFVDTEAFF
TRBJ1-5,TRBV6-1,CASRIDSLNQPQHF
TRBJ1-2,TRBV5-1,CASSLAPQTGDYGYTF
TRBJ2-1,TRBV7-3,CASSLDGYNEQFF
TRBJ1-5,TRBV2,CASSSFDQPQHF
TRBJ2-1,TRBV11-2,CASSSVTGRYNEQFF
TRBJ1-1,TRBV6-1,CASSESRNTEAFF
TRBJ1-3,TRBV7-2,CASSPPTGPGNTIYF
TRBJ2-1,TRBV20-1,CSVNQQFF
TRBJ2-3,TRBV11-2,CASSLGGDTQYF
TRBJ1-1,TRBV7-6,CASSLGTVNTEAFF
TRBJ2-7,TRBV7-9,CASSRGQNSYEQYF
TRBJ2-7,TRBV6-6,CASSYSEQGALEQYF
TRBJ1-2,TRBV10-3,CAITRTALYGYTF
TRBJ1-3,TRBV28,CASSFSRDSGNTIYF
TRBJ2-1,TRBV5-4,CASSHPSRGRVF
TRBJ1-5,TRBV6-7,CASTRTANQPQHF
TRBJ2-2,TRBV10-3,CAISEQKTSGNTGELFF
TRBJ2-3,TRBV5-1,CASSFTWTEPRGAQYF
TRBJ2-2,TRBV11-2,CASSLETGGRTGELFF
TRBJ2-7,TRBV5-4,CASSFWRNEQYF
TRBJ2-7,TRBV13,CASSLMGGGLSYEQYF
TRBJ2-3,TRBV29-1,CSTPTGDTDTQYF
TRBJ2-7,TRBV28,CASSLMGQTYEQYF
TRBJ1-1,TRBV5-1,CASSNGAGLGTEAFF
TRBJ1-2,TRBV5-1,CASSVQGGSYGYTF
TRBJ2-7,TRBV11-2,CASSWGGTYEQYF
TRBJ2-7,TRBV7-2,CASTDRSYEQYF
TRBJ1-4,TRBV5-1,CASSVDSTNEKLFF
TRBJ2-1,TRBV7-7,CASSKNAGQGSYNEQFF
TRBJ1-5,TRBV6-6,CASSNNQPQHF
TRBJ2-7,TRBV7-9,CATAVGGSGRYEQYF
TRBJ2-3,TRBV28,CASSLAGWTDTQYF
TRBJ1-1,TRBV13,CASSLQGITGVNTEAFF
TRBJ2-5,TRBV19,CASSEQPQETQYF
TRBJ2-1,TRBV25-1,CASRPGQAGIYNEQFF
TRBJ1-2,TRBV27,CASPGRDYGYTF
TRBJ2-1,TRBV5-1,CASSRQGYNEQFF
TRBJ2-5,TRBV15,CATSRAPHDPSETQYF
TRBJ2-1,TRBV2,CASRGLAGGYNEQFF